This entry describes one T cell receptor (beta chain). The antigen remains unidentified. These data are taken from a study of T cells in Graves' hyperthyroidism and ophthalmopathy. Trimming took 10 bases from V and 0 from J, leaving 13 bases between them. Germline V gives CDR1 MNHEY, CDR2 SMNVEV (reference sequence). The CDR3 spans 14 residues. Notes on the study in general: Blood held most thyroid clonotypes expanded above 0.001 frequency.

Regions amplified from RNA transcripts were the TCR beta CDR3 regions. The HTBI set primed first-round TCR CDR3 RT-PCR. TCRdb ran MiXCR on the multiplex PCR reads and lists one entry per CDR3 protein. The sample shows around 400,000 distinct CDR3 sequences, roughly 15% of them seen only once. Among ophthalmopathy patients, the Clinical Activity Score reached at least 3, the NOSPECS grade reached at least 4, and duration remained under 3 months. Investigators excluded patients with uncontrolled infection, other autoimmune disease, pregnancy or lactation. In making diagnoses, clinical symptoms, serum thyroxine and TRAb, thyroid ultrasound and orbital computed tomography were all used.

The sample consisted of blood. This clonotype was sampled from a woman between 55 and 75 years old with Graves' ophthalmopathy. V and J are TRBV27 and TRBJ2-1; no reliable D call. In nucleotides, the CDR3 is TGTGCCACCGTCCCGGCGACCTCCTACAATGAGCAGTTCTTC. Amino acids: CATVPATSYNEQFF.